The 14 T cell receptor beta chains below were found in one sample sequenced in a study of shared clonotypes between healthy human individuals. Using immunoSEQ multiplex PCR, the repertoire was profiled, and TCRdb retains in-frame clones only, with some absent. The profile shows approximately 2,300,000 clones, less than 95% of them singletons. The material sequenced was naive CD4+ T cells from PBMCs. Indicated subset: CD45RA+ positively selected. The receptors here all came from a man aged 18 to 29 in good health. Some clones in this sample may be carry-over from other donors' samples.

The chain carries TRBV11-2 and TRBJ2-7; maybe TRBD2 (6 bases). V lost 1 base and J 6 bases, leaving 10 bases between the germline ends. The length of the CDR3 is 13 residues. The germline gives CDR1 SGHAT, CDR2 FQNNGV. The CDR3 DNA reads TGTGCCAGCAGCTTAGGGAGGGCTCTCGAGCAGTACTTC. Translation: CASSLGRALEQYF.

The chain recombines TRBV11-3 with TRBJ1-4; D is ambiguous. The germline V and J ends were trimmed by 4 bases and 8 bases, with 11 bases remaining between them. The CDR3 has 13 residues. CDR1 and CDR2 from the germline V gene are SGHNT and YENEEA. The DNA for the CDR3 is TGTGCCAGCAGCTCGTACGTCGGGGAAAAACTGTTTTTT. This gives the protein CASSSYVGEKLFF.

This rearrangement joins TRBV6-6 to TRBJ1-4, with D unclear. V lost 11 bases and J lost 0, with 16 bases in between. The CDR3 is 15 amino acids. CDR1 and CDR2 (germline): MNHNY, SVGAGI (reference sequence). CDR3 region: CACSPGPATNEKLFF. The CDR3 DNA follows: TGTGCCTGTAGTCCGGGCCCTGCAACTAATGAAAAACTGTTTTTT.

V gene TRBV27 combines with J gene TRBJ1-3; D not certain. The CDR3 is 12 amino acids. Germline V gene data show CDR1 as MNHEY and CDR2 as SMNVEV (reference sequence). V was shortened by 8 bases and J by 4 bases, with 9 bases between the two germline ends. The CDR3: CASSSAGNTIYF. For the CDR3, the DNA is TGTGCCAGCTCTTCGGCGGGAAACACCATATATTTT.

Of note for this clone: Other DNA sequences of this sample code for an identical CDR3. The V call is TRBV5-4, the J call TRBJ2-7; 8 bases map to TRBD1. The J segment lost 0 bases and the V segment lost 4 bases, leaving 3 bases of the junction unmatched. CDR3 length equals 14 residues. Germline values: CDR1 SGHNT, CDR2 YYREEE (reference sequence). The chain's CDR3 is CASSVDRGSYEQYF. The CDR3 bases are TGTGCCAGCAGCGTTGACAGGGGCTCCTACGAGCAGTACTTC. Together with reference TRBV5-4 and TRBJ2-7, the CDR3 gives the full variable domain: ETGVTQSPTHLIKTRGQQVTLRCSSQSGHNTVSWYQQALGQGPQFIFQYYREEENGRGNFPPRFSGLQFPNYSSELNVNALELDDSALYLCASSVDRGSYEQYFGPGTRLTVT.

V is TRBV28 and J is TRBJ2-7; a weak D match, TRBD1 (6 bases). The length of the CDR3 is 15 residues. Germline assignment: CDR1 MDHEN and CDR2 SYDVKM. The V gene lost 5 bases and the J gene lost 4 bases, with 18 bases spanning the gap. CDR3 nucleotide sequence: TGTGCCAGCAGTGCGCCCGGGCAGGGGAATTACGAGCAGTACTTC. Its translation is CASSAPGQGNYEQYF. The whole variable domain, filled in from reference TRBV28 and TRBJ2-7, reads DVKVTQSSRYLVKRTGEKVFLECVQDMDHENMFWYRQDPGLGLRLIYFSYDVKMKEKGDIPEGYSVSREKKERFSLILESASTNQTSMYLCASSAPGQGNYEQYFGPGTRLTVT.

The chain recombines TRBV11-2 with TRBJ2-7, with 7 bases matching TRBD1. J gave up 5 bases and V 4 bases, and 8 bases lay outside the gene matches. There are 14 residues in the CDR3. CDR1 and CDR2 from the germline V gene are SGHAT and FQNNGV. The CDR3 nucleotides are TGTGCCAGCAGCTACGACAGGGTTGCTGACGAGCAGTACTTC. It is translated as CASSYDRVADEQYF.

The V gene is TRBV7-9, the J gene TRBJ1-5; TRBD1 is a possible D gene (5 bases). The CDR3 has 16 amino acids. The germline V and J ends were trimmed by 3 bases and 2 bases, with 14 bases remaining between them. Germline CDR1 reads SEHNR; CDR2 reads FQNEAQ (reference sequence). The CDR3 region is CASSLSSGAGNQPQHF. CDR3 DNA: TGTGCCAGCAGCTTGAGTAGCGGGGCCGGCAATCAGCCCCAGCATTTT.

The count of this clone is one. The chain uses TRBV27 and TRBJ1-1; TRBD1 matches 7 bases. Per germline, CDR1 MNHEY and CDR2 SMNVEV (reference sequence). Trimming removed 1 base from V and 5 bases from J; junction bases left unmatched: 4. The CDR3 length is 14 residues. CDR3 loop: CASSLYGRGTEAFF. The CDR3 DNA follows: TGTGCCAGCAGTTTATATGGCAGGGGGACTGAAGCTTTCTTT.

This clone was seen once. This chain uses TRBV2 with TRBJ1-5; TRBD1 is a possible D gene (6 bases). CDR1 SNHLY and CDR2 FYNNEI come from the germline V gene. The ends were cut back, 3 bases at V and 0 bases at J, with 9 bases in the middle. This CDR3 region has 15 residues. The chain's CDR3 is CASSDTGHSNQPQHF. DNA for the CDR3: TGTGCCAGCAGTGATACAGGGCATAGCAATCAGCCCCAGCATTTT.

This clone has just one count. This chain uses TRBV7-2 with TRBJ2-1, with a weak D call TRBD2 (5 bases). The CDR3 consists of 14 residues. V dropped 4 bases and J dropped 4 bases, with 11 bases sitting between them. Looked up from germline, CDR1 is SGHTA and CDR2 is FQGNSA. The CDR3 is CASSYSGSYNEQFF. The CDR3 DNA reads as TGTGCCAGCAGCTATTCGGGATCTTACAATGAGCAGTTCTTC.

J is TRBJ1-1 and V is TRBV6-5; 10 nucleotides align to TRBD1. J gave up 5 bases and V 0 bases, and 3 bases lay outside the gene matches. The CDR3 extends over 15 amino acids. In germline, CDR1 is MNHEY, CDR2 SVGAGI. The DNA for the CDR3 is TGTGCCAGCAGTTACTCGGACAGGGGGACGACTGAAGCTTTCTTT. It is translated as CASSYSDRGTTEAFF.

This chain joins TRBV6-6 and TRBJ2-7, with D possibly being TRBD2 (5 bases). Trimming pared 4 bases from V and 4 bases from J, leaving 14 bases between. The CDR3 runs to 14 residues. Germline CDR1 and CDR2: MNHNY and SVGAGI (reference sequence). The CDR3: CASSLPGSHYEQYF. The CDR3 nucleotides read TGTGCCAGCAGTTTGCCGGGATCCCATTACGAGCAGTACTTC.

The chain recombines TRBV25-1 with TRBJ1-2; perhaps TRBD1 as D (5 bases). Germline assignment: CDR1 MGHDK and CDR2 SYGVNS. Trimming took 3 bases from V and 8 from J, leaving 16 bases between them. The CDR3 totals 14 residues. CDR3 coding DNA: TGTGCCAGCAGTGATTCTAGGGGTGTATTGGGCTACACCTTC. Protein: CASSDSRGVLGYTF.